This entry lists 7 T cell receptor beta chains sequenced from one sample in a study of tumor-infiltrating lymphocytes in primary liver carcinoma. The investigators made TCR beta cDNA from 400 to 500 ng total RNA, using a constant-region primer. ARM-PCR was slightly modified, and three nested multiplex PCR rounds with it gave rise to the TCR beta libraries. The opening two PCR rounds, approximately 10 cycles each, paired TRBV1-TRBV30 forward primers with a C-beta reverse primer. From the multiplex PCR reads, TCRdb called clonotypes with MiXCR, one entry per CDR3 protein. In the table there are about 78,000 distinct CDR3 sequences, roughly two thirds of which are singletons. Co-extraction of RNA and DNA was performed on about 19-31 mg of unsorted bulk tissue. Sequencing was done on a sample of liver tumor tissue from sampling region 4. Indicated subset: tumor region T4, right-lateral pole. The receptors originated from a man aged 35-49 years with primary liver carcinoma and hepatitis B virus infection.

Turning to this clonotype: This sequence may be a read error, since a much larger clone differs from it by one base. The CDR3 DNA is TGTGCCAGCACTTCGACACAGACCTACGAGCAGTACTTC. Translated: CASTSTQTYEQYF. This rearrangement joins TRBV28 to TRBJ2-7, with D unclear. The CDR3 totals 13 residues. Germline V gene sequence: CDR1 MDHEN, CDR2 SYDVKM. The germline V and J ends were trimmed by 7 bases and 2 bases, with 12 bases remaining between them.

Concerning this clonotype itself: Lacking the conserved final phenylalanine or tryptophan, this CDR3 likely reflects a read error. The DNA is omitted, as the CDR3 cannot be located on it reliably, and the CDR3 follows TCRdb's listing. CDR3 sequence: CASSEVPYEQCI. This chain joins TRBV6-1 and TRBJ2-7. Germline V gene sequence: CDR1 MNHNS, CDR2 SASEGT. The CDR3 is made up of 12 amino acids, end residues included.

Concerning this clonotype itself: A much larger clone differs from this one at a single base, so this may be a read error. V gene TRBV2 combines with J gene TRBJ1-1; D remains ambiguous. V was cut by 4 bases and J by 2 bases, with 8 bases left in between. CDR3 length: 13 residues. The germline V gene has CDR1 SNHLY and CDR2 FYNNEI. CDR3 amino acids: CASSGVENTEAFF. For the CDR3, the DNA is TGTGCCAGCAGTGGAGTCGAAAACACTGAAGCTTTCTTT.

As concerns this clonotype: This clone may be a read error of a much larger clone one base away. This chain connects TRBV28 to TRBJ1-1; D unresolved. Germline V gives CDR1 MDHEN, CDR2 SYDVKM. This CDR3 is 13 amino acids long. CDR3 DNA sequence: TGTGCCGGCAGCCGGCCGGGGAACACTGAAGCTTTCTTT. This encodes CAGSRPGNTEAFF.

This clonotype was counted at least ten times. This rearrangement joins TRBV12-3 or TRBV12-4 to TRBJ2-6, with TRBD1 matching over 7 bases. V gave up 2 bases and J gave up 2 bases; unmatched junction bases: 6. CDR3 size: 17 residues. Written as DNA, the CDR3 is TGTGCCAGCAGTTTACCGTACAGGGGAACTGGGGCCAACGTCCTGACTTTC. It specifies CASSLPYRGTGANVLTF.

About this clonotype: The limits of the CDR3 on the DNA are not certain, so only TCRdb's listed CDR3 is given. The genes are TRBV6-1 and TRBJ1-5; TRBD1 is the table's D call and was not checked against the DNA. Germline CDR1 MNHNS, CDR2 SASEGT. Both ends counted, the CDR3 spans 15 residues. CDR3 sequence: CANSEWGTGSLAHHF.

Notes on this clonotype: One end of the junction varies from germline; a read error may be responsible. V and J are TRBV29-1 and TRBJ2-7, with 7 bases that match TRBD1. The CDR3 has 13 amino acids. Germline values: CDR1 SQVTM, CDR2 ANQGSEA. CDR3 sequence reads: CGVGLDRRSEWYF. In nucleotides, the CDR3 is TGCGGCGTTGGATTGGACAGGCGGTCGGAGTGGTACTTC.